This T cell receptor beta chain was recorded in a study of cytomegalovirus exposure and HLA in healthy donors. The germline gives CDR1 MNHNY, CDR2 SVGAGI (reference sequence). J lost 4 bases, V lost 7 bases, and 4 bases had no gene match. The CDR3 is 14 residues long. Repertoires were generated with immunoSEQ multiplex PCR, while TCRdb's copy carries only in-frame clones and drops some. Here the sample spans 200,000 or so clones, around nine tenths being singletons. The TCR comes from a woman between 18 and 29 years old in good health and CMV-seronegative. The gene calls are TRBV6-6 and TRBJ2-3, with 11 bases aligning to TRBD1. The sequencing input was PBMCs. The CDR3 DNA follows: TGTGCCAGCATTGGACAGGGGGCCGCAGATACGCAGTATTTT. It is translated as CASIGQGAADTQYF.